The source of this T cell receptor beta chain is a study of beta chain features in type 1 diabetes. Trimming cost V 0 bases and J 9 bases; bases outside gene matches: 8. The CDR3 runs 14 residues. In germline, CDR1 is SGHRS, CDR2 YFSETQ. As every portion of the isolated RNA was reverse transcribed, the sequencing read expressed TCRB transcripts. Assay: immunoSEQ multiplex PCR; the TCRdb copy retains only in-frame clones and omits some. The sample shows about 16,000 clones, approximately 50% of them seen only once. Blood was collected once per donor into heparin, averaging around 120 mL. The purity of all sorted populations exceeded 95%. As for this clone: Its antigen remains unidentified.

Findings and limits, study-wide: For TCRB rearrangement, an influence of HLA type remained unresolved here.

The sample taken for sequencing was stem cell memory CD4+ T cells from blood. The chain couples TRBV5-1 to TRBJ1-1; 7 nucleotides align to TRBD1. The sequence derives from a woman aged 18-35 years in good health. The CDR3 loop is CASSLVDRVTKAFF. The CDR3 DNA sequence: TGCGCCAGCAGCTTGGTTGACAGGGTGACTAAAGCTTTCTTT.